The subject of this entry is one T cell receptor (beta chain). Some clones are missing from TCRdb's copy, which holds only in-frame ones; the method was immunoSEQ multiplex PCR. The sample yields about 100,000 clones, 80% to 95% seen once. This sample was taken from a study of T cell changes during pregnancy in multiple sclerosis. V lost 5 bases and J 3 bases, leaving 17 bases between the germline ends. Germline CDR1 SGHNT, CDR2 YENEEA. The length of the CDR3 is 15 residues. The sample was peripheral blood, taken after pregnancy. The receptor comes from a female donor with multiple sclerosis, enrolled in a pregnancy study. V usage is TRBV11-3 and J usage is TRBJ2-7, with a possible D match to TRBD2 (7 bases). CDR3 protein: CASSIRGGAGYEQYF. The CDR3 DNA follows: TGTGCCAGCAGCATAAGGGGGGGGGCGGGCTACGAGCAGTACTTC.